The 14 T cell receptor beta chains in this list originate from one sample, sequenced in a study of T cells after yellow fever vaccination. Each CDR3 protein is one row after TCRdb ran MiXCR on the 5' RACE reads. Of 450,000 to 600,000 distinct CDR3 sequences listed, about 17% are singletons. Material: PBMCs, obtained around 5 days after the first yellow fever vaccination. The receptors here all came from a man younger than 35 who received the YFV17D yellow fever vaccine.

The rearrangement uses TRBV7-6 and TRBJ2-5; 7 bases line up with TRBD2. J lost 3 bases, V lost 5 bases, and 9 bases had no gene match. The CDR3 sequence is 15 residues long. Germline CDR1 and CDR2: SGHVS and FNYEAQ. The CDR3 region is CASSQLQRGEETQYF. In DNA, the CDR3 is TGTGCCAGCAGCCAGCTGCAGCGGGGAGAAGAGACCCAGTACTTC.

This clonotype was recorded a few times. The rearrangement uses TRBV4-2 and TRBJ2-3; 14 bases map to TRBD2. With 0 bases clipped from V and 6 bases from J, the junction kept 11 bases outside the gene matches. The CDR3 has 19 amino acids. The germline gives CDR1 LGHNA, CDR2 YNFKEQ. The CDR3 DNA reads TGTGCCAGCAGCCAAGATCCCTACAGACTAGCGGGGGGGCCTGATACGCAGTATTTT. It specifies CASSQDPYRLAGGPDTQYF.

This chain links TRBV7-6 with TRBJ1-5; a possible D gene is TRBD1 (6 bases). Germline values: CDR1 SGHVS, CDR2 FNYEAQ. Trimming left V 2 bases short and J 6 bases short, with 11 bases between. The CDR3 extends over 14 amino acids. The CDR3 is CASSLQGQGQPQHF. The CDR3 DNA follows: TGTGCCAGCAGCTTACAGGGGCAAGGTCAGCCCCAGCATTTT.

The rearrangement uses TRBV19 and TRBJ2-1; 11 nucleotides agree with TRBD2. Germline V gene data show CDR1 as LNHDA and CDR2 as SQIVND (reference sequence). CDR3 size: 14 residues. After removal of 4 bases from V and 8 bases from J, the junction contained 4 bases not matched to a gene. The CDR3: CASSTSGGPDEQFF. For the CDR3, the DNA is TGTGCCAGTAGTACTAGCGGGGGGCCGGATGAGCAGTTCTTC.

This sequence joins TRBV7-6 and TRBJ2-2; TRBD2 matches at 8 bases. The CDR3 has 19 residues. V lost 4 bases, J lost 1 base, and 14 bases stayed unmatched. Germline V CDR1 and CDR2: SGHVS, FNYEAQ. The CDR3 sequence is CASSSRPAGGILNTGELFF. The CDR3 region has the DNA TGTGCCAGCAGCTCACGCCCGGCGGGGGGCATCCTGAACACCGGGGAGCTGTTTTTT.

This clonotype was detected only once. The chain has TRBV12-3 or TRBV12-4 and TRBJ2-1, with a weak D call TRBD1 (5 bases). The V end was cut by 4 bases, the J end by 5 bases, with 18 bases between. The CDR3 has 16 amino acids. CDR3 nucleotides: TGTGCCAGCAGTTGGGGCCCCTATAATCTTGACAATGAGCAGTTCTTC. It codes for CASSWGPYNLDNEQFF.

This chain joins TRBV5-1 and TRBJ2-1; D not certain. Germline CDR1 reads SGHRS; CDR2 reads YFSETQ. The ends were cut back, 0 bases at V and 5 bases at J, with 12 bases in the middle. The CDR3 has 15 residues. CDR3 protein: CASSLAQTPNNEQFF. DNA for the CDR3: TGCGCCAGCAGCTTGGCACAGACTCCGAACAATGAGCAGTTCTTC. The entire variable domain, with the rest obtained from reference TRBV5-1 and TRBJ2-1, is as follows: KAGVTQTPRYLIKTRGQQVTLSCSPISGHRSVSWYQQTPGQGLQFLFEYFSETQRNKGNFPGRFSGRQFSNSRSEMNVSTLELGDSALYLCASSLAQTPNNEQFFGPGTRLTVL.

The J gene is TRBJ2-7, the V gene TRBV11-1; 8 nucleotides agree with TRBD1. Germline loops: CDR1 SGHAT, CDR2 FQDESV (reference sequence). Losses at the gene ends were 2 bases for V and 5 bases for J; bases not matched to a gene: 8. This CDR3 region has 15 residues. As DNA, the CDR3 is TGTGCCAGCAGCTTAAGACAGGGGAGAGAGAACGAGCAGTACGTC. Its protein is CASSLRQGRENEQYV.

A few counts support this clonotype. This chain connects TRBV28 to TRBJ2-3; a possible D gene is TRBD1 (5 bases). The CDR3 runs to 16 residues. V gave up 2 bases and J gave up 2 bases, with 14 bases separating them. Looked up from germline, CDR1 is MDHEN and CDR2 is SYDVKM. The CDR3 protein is CASSLGARAVTDTQYF. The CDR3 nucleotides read TGTGCCAGCAGTTTAGGGGCCCGGGCTGTCACAGATACGCAGTATTTT.

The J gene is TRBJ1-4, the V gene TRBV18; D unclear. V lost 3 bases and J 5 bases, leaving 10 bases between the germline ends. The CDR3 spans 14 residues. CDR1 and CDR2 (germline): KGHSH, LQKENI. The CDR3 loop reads CASSPYTQNEKLFF. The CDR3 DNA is TGTGCCAGCTCACCGTACACCCAAAATGAAAAACTGTTTTTT.

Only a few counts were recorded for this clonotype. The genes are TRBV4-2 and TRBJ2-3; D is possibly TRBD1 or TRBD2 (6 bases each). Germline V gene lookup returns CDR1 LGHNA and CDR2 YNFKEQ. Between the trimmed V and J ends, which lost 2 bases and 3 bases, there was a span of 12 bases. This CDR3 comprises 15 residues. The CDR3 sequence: CASSQTGAYTDTQYF. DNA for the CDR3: TGTGCCAGCAGCCAAACGGGGGCCTATACAGATACGCAGTATTTT.

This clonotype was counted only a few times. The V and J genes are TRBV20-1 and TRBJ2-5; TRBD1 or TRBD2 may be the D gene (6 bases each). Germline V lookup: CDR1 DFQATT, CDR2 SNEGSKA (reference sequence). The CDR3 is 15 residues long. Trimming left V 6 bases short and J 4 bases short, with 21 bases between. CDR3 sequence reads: CSAQRPGEVLETQYF. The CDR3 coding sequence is TGCAGTGCCCAGCGGCCAGGGGAGGTTTTAGAGACCCAGTACTTC.

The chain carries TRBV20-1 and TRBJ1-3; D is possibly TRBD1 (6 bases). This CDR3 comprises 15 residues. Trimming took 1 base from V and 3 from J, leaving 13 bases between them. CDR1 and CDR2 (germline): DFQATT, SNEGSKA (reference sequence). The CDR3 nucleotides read TGCAGTGCTAGAGTTCCAGGGGCCTTTGGAAACACCATATATTTT. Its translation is CSARVPGAFGNTIYF.

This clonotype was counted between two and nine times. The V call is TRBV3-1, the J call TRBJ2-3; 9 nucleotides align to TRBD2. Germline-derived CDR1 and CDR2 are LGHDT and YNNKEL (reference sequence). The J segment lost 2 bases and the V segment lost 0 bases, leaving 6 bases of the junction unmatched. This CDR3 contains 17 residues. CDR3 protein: CASSQDVAGAITDTQYF. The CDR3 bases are TGTGCCAGCAGCCAAGACGTAGCGGGGGCCATCACAGATACGCAGTATTTT.